This TCR beta chain was recorded in a study of Graves' ophthalmopathy and Graves' hyperthyroidism (dated by TCRdb to 2016 to 2019). For the wider study: Peripheral blood was collected at initial diagnosis, before any treatment. The study used TCR beta repertoire signatures to distinguish Graves' ophthalmopathy from Graves' hyperthyroidism and to predict progression to ophthalmopathy. In total, over 130 blood samples were TCR-sequenced: under 45 ophthalmopathy, some 75 hyperthyroidism and approximately 17 hyperthyroidism-to-ophthalmopathy patients. To explore V-J signatures that distinguish ophthalmopathy from hyperthyroidism, a discovery set of 100 patients was enrolled, made up of under 50 with ophthalmopathy and roughly 55 with stable hyperthyroidism. The independent validation cohort included about 20 hyperthyroidism patients plus 17 patients who later progressed from hyperthyroidism to ophthalmopathy. T-cell repertoires of thyroid tissue and blood were compared in more than 5 hyperthyroidism patients. Following sample collection, hyperthyroidism patients were given methimazole at a starting dose of 30 mg daily, and ophthalmopathy patients were given high-dose intravenous methylprednisolone. General findings and caveats noted by the study authors: In validation, the model predicted ophthalmopathy progression with more than 55% sensitivity and roughly 72% specificity; roughly eleven predicted patients were CT-confirmed with GO in a median of around 6 months. Most expanded thyroid clonotypes with frequency above 0.001 were also detected in blood, suggesting blood repertoires may reflect the thyroid immune response. The 13-signature model separated ophthalmopathy from stable hyperthyroidism with approximately 88% sensitivity and about 84% specificity in cross-validation, and 80%/75% in the test set. No statistical method was used to set the sample size in advance, and the investigators knew which group each participant was assigned to.

For repertoire sequencing, TCR beta CDR3 regions were amplified from RNA transcripts. The first round was an RT-PCR using HTBI primers with the Qiagen OneStep RT-PCR kit, and this first round was followed by a second-round multiplex PCR, then size selection and purification. The libraries underwent paired-end sequencing with 100 bp reads on an Illumina HiSeq2000. The paper's processing steps were these. SOAPnuke was used to process the reads, throwing out any read that had adapters, had uncalled bases, had a mean Phred below 15, or lacked an exact constant-primer or identifier match. COPE v1.2.5 was used to merge high-quality paired reads. Each unique nucleotide sequence was treated as a clonotype, and MiTCR v1.1 was used to align the clonotypes to the IMGT TRB V, D and J references. Only V-J combinations with frequency above 0.0001 were analysed, covering about 99% of repertoires. For each V-J combination, a TCR clonal expansion and chaos score was defined as F50 clonal expansion divided by the chaos observed in the TCRdist matrix. Welch's t-statistics and random forest were used to reduce features to over ten V-J combinations, which were fed into a naive Bayes classifier. The similarity between thyroid and blood repertoires was quantified using the Morisita-Horn index. TCRdb reprocessing: public reads trimmed at Q25 with fastp, clones called with MiXCR, in-frame beta chains kept. Rows matching on CDR3 protein sequence are summarized as one entry with the most common DNA and genes. In this record, the V and J calls reflect TCRdb's handling and not the investigators' own analysis. The sample data list 650,000 to 900,000 distinct CDR3 sequences, and roughly two fifths of these were observed just once. 44% of the sample goes to the ten largest clones.

Cut back by 1 base and 5 bases, the V and J ends lie 8 bases apart. CDR1 and CDR2 are drawn from the germline V gene: ENHRY, SYGVKD. Taken from cysteine to phenylalanine, the CDR3 has 14 residues. This entry keeps only the CDR3 DNA: 42 bases, framed from base 1. Ophthalmopathy patients were characterized by moderately to severely active disease, a Clinical Activity Score of at least 3, a NOSPECS grade of at least 4, and a disease duration under 3 months. Patients with other autoimmune diseases, uncontrolled infections, pregnancy or lactation were excluded. Diagnosis relied on clinical symptoms, serum thyroxine, TRAb, thyroid ultrasound and orbital computed tomography. PBMCs were isolated from 7.5 to 10 ml of fresh peripheral blood by Ficoll-Paque density gradient centrifugation. Total RNA was extracted using Trizol reagent, and RNA quality was checked on an Agilent 2100 Bioanalyzer. This clonotype was observed many times. Its antigen target is currently unknown. Per-base qualities were not stored, and no clone one base away is much larger.

The V and J segments used are TRBV10-3 and TRBJ2-2; no confident D gene assignment can be made. The clonotype was recovered from an adult man with Graves' ophthalmopathy. The material sequenced was peripheral blood. Here is the DNA: TGTGCCATCAGTGAGTGGGTGCAGACCGGGGAGCTGTTTTTT. This gives the protein CAISEWVQTGELFF.